The 5 T cell receptor beta chains in this list originate from one sample, sequenced in a study of blood T cell repertoires in COVID-19. Repertoires were generated with immunoSEQ multiplex PCR, while TCRdb's copy carries only in-frame clones and drops some. The table records under 200,000 clones, around 89% of them present only once. The sample taken for sequencing was peripheral blood. The receptors were sampled from a man in his forties or fifties with active or convalescent COVID-19.

This clone occurred once. The chain joins TRBV10-1 to TRBJ2-2, with D unresolved. The CDR3 is 14 residues long. V was cut by 10 bases and J by 2 bases, with 14 bases left in between. Germline loops: CDR1 WNHNN, CDR2 SYGVQD (reference sequence). The CDR3: CATTACGNTGELFF. The CDR3 nucleotides read TGCGCCACAACCGCCTGCGGTAACACCGGGGAGCTGTTTTTT.

This rearrangement joins TRBV5-1 to TRBJ2-5, with 8 positions matching TRBD1. Per germline, CDR1 SGHRS and CDR2 YFSETQ. The CDR3 totals 14 residues. After removal of 4 bases from V and 5 bases from J, the junction contained 7 bases not matched to a gene. The CDR3: CASSKTGVRETQYF. As DNA, the CDR3 is TGCGCCAGCAGCAAGACAGGGGTGCGGGAGACCCAGTACTTC. Variable domain in full (rest from reference TRBV5-1 and TRBJ2-5): KAGVTQTPRYLIKTRGQQVTLSCSPISGHRSVSWYQQTPGQGLQFLFEYFSETQRNKGNFPGRFSGRQFSNSRSEMNVSTLELGDSALYLCASSKTGVRETQYFGPGTRLLVL.

The chain uses TRBV4-1 and TRBJ2-7; 8 nucleotides agree with TRBD2. The CDR3 loop spans 14 amino acids. Trimming cost V 3 bases and J 4 bases; bases outside gene matches: 5. CDR1 and CDR2 (germline): MGHRA, YSYEKL. CDR3 bases: TGCGCCAGCAGCCATAATAGCGGGGAATACGAGCAGTACTTC. Its translation: CASSHNSGEYEQYF.

The gene calls are TRBV27 and TRBJ2-7; 9 nucleotides match TRBD2. Germline CDR1 and CDR2: MNHEY and SMNVEV (reference sequence). The V and J ends lost 6 bases and 9 bases, in that order; junction bases with no gene match: 12. The CDR3 totals 14 residues. The CDR3: CASSLVAGEGVQYF. CDR3 bases: TGTGCCAGCAGCCTAGTAGCGGGAGAAGGGGTGCAGTACTTC.

This chain connects TRBV19 to TRBJ1-2, with D perhaps matching TRBD1 (5 bases). Germline assignment: CDR1 LNHDA and CDR2 SQIVND (reference sequence). The ends were cut back, 2 bases at V and 8 bases at J, with 12 bases in the middle. The CDR3 spans 13 residues. The CDR3 coding sequence is TGTGCCAGTAGTATAAACCAGGGCTTCGGCTACACCTTC. Translating it yields CASSINQGFGYTF.